This section outlines one T cell receptor (beta chain) sequence together with its context. Per the authors' pipeline: Using reference gene primer amplification, nucleated cell counts were estimated. Produced via immunoSEQ multiplex PCR; TCRdb's table is partial and in-frame only. Clone size and V and J calls were adopted from that table, with D and trimming inferred from the DNA. The top ten clones hold around 0.94% of a sample with around 100,000 clones, 90% to 95% of them seen once. This sample is drawn from a study of blood T cell repertoires in COVID-19. Per the germline V gene, CDR1 is MNHNS and CDR2 is SASEGT. The CDR3 runs 14 residues. The germline V and J ends were trimmed by 6 bases and 7 bases, with 15 bases remaining between them.

Input material: peripheral blood. The rearrangement joins TRBV6-1 to TRBJ2-2, with D maybe TRBD2 (5 bases). This TCR was recovered from a man in his sixties with acute or convalescent COVID-19. CDR3 loop: CASRAGSNGGELFF. In DNA form, the CDR3 reads TGTGCCAGCAGGGCGGGCAGCAACGGCGGGGAGCTGTTTTTT.